This TCR beta chain stems from a study of identical twins. Study-wide results and caveats: Sequences that were out-of-frame, alpha and twin-shared displayed an excess of low generation probability.

With respect to this clonotype: Antigen unknown.

Germline V gene lookup returns CDR1 MDHEN and CDR2 SYDVKM. The CDR3 totals 15 residues. The ends lost 5 bases at V and 0 bases at J; junction bases unmatched: 0. A universal primer site was added by template switching, and unique molecular identifiers were carried by the cDNA. TCRdb reprocessed the 5' RACE reads via MiXCR and lists one record per CDR3 protein. The table lists 200,000 to 250,000 distinct CDR3 sequences, around 8.1% of them singletons, with 1.5% to 2.5% in the top ten. These sequences were also reported in another study, on yellow fever vaccine responses in identical twins.

This rearrangement joins TRBV28 to TRBJ2-6, with TRBD1 matching 8 bases. The sequenced sample consisted of memory (CD45RO+) T cells sorted from blood. The sequence derives from a woman younger than 35 in good health. DNA of the CDR3: TGTGCCAGCAGTACAGGGGGCTCTGGGGCCAACGTCCTGACTTTC. This translates into CASSTGGSGANVLTF. The full variable domain, completed using reference TRBV28 and TRBJ2-6, is DVKVTQSSRYLVKRTGEKVFLECVQDMDHENMFWYRQDPGLGLRLIYFSYDVKMKEKGDIPEGYSVSREKKERFSLILESASTNQTSMYLCASSTGGSGANVLTFGAGSRLTVL.